A single sample is the source of the 23 T cell receptor beta chains below, sequenced in a study of cytomegalovirus exposure and HLA in healthy donors. PCR amplification relied on 60 Vbeta primers (plus 13 Jbeta primers). The method was immunoSEQ multiplex PCR; TCRdb's version includes in-frame clones alone and lacks a portion of them. This sample has 100,000 to 150,000 clones; more than 60% occur once, and the top ten carry about 3%. Source material: PBMCs. These receptors were taken from a man aged 25 to 45 in good health and CMV-seronegative.

J is TRBJ2-5 and V is TRBV5-1, with TRBD2 matching over 15 bases. The CDR3 extends over 17 amino acids. The germline CDR1 and CDR2 sequences are SGHRS and YFSETQ. J was trimmed by 5 bases and V by 1 base; bases with no gene match: 6. Written as DNA, the CDR3 is TGCGCCAGCAGCTTGTGGACTAGCGGGGGGGCCTGGGAGACCCAGTACTTC. Translating it yields CASSLWTSGGAWETQYF.

The rearrangement links TRBV5-8 to TRBJ2-4; 14 nucleotides line up with TRBD2. Unmatched junction bases numbered 10, after V lost 4 bases and J lost 1 base. CDR3 length equals 19 residues. Germline V CDR1 and CDR2: SGHTS, YDEGEE. The CDR3 nucleotides are TGTGCCAGCAGCCTTCCGGGACTAGCGGGAGAGGGGGCCAAAAACATTCAGTACTTC. It yields the protein CASSLPGLAGEGAKNIQYF. The entire variable domain, with the rest obtained from reference TRBV5-8 and TRBJ2-4, is as follows: EAGVTQSPTHLIKTRGQQATLRCSPISGHTSVYWYQQALGLGLQFLLWYDEGEERNRGNFPPRFSGRQFPNYSSELNVNALELEDSALYLCASSLPGLAGEGAKNIQYFGAGTRLSVL.

V and J are TRBV28 and TRBJ1-3, with D possibly TRBD1 on 6 matching bases. The CDR3 spans 16 residues. Between the trimmed V and J ends, which lost 4 bases and 1 base, there was a span of 14 bases. Germline values: CDR1 MDHEN, CDR2 SYDVKM. The CDR3 nucleotides are TGTGCCAGCAGTTCCCCGACAGGAATGTCTGGAAACACCATATATTTT. This sequence encodes CASSSPTGMSGNTIYF.

The chain employs TRBV5-4 and TRBJ1-2; 7 bases fit TRBD1. CDR3 length: 15 residues. The germline V gene has CDR1 SGHNT and CDR2 YYREEE (reference sequence). The trim removed 0 bases at V and 6 bases at J, leaving 8 bases unmatched. The CDR3 spells CASSLDPGGNDGYTF. For the CDR3, the DNA is TGTGCCAGCAGCTTGGATCCAGGGGGAAACGATGGCTACACCTTC.

This clone was counted a single time. The CDR3: CASSLFPPGQGNYGYTF. In nucleotides, the CDR3 is TGTGCCAGCAGCTTATTTCCCCCGGGACAGGGGAACTATGGCTACACCTTC. The V gene is TRBV7-9, the J gene TRBJ1-2, with TRBD1 matching over 10 bases. CDR3 length equals 17 residues. Per germline, CDR1 SEHNR and CDR2 FQNEAQ (reference sequence). Germline trimming cut 2 bases from V and 2 bases from J; bases unmatched to any gene: 8.

This clone was counted only a few times. CDR3 sequence (DNA): TGTGCCAGCAGCTTTCTTGACAGGGACCAAGAGACCCAGTACTTC. Residues: CASSFLDRDQETQYF. The rearrangement links TRBV7-6 to TRBJ2-5; TRBD1 matches at 7 bases. This CDR3 spans 15 amino acids. V trimming: 3 bases; J trimming: 0 bases; junction bases outside the gene matches: 4. CDR1 SGHVS and CDR2 FNYEAQ come from the germline V gene.

This clone was found once. The chain links TRBV18 to TRBJ2-7; the match to TRBD2 covers 7 bases. This CDR3 has 17 residues. Germline CDR1 is KGHSH and CDR2 is LQKENI. V was pared by 6 bases and J by 1 base, with 15 bases of the junction left unmatched. The CDR3 is CASSRFNPSGGSYEQYF. CDR3 coding DNA: TGTGCCAGCTCCCGATTTAACCCTAGCGGAGGATCCTACGAGCAGTACTTC. The full variable domain, rest sourced from reference TRBV18 and TRBJ2-7, is NAGVMQNPRHLVRRRGQEARLRCSPMKGHSHVYWYRQLPEEGLKFMVYLQKENIIDESGMPKERFSAEFPKEGPSILRIQQVVRGDSAAYFCASSRFNPSGGSYEQYFGPGTRLTVT.

The rearrangement links TRBV30 to TRBJ1-1; D is ambiguous. V gave up 1 base and J gave up 1 base, with 7 bases separating them. This CDR3 has 13 amino acids. Germline V gene sequence: CDR1 GTSNPN, CDR2 SVGIG (reference sequence). CDR3 DNA sequence: TGTGCCTGGAGTGCACAACAGAACACTGAAGCTTTCTTT. Translating it yields CAWSAQQNTEAFF.

V gene TRBV28 combines with J gene TRBJ2-7, with TRBD1 as a possible D gene (6 bases). This CDR3 is built from 14 residues. Germline-derived CDR1 and CDR2 are MDHEN and SYDVKM. V was clipped by 4 bases and J by 1 base, with 11 bases between them. CDR3 protein: CASSYGTPSYEQYF. In DNA form, the CDR3 reads TGTGCCAGCAGTTACGGGACACCTTCCTACGAGCAGTACTTC. Filled out from reference TRBV28 and TRBJ2-7, the complete variable domain reads DVKVTQSSRYLVKRTGEKVFLECVQDMDHENMFWYRQDPGLGLRLIYFSYDVKMKEKGDIPEGYSVSREKKERFSLILESASTNQTSMYLCASSYGTPSYEQYFGPGTRLTVT.

V is TRBV7-3 and J is TRBJ1-2; D unresolved. Germline values: CDR1 SGHTA, CDR2 FQGTGA. V lost 1 base, J lost 5 bases, and 8 bases lay in between. The CDR3 totals 13 residues. The CDR3 protein is CASSLKGGYGYTF. The CDR3 coding sequence is TGTGCCAGCAGCTTAAAGGGCGGGTATGGCTACACCTTC.

This clone was recorded a few times. This chain links TRBV7-9 with TRBJ1-5; D gene uncertain. This CDR3 has 15 residues. The V and J ends lost 4 bases and 4 bases respectively, with 14 bases between them. Looked up from germline, CDR1 is SEHNR and CDR2 is FQNEAQ (reference sequence). The CDR3 DNA reads TGTGCCAGCAGCTCCCGAGACGGAGGAAATCAGCCCCAGCATTTT. Protein product: CASSSRDGGNQPQHF.

V and J are TRBV27 and TRBJ2-7; TRBD1 aligns across 11 bases. V gave up 5 bases and J gave up 5 bases; unmatched junction bases: 8. CDR1 and CDR2 from the germline V gene are MNHEY and SMNVEV (reference sequence). CDR3 size: 15 residues. The CDR3 bases are TGTGCCAGCAGTCCGGGGACAGGGGGTTTTCACGAGCAGTACTTC. This encodes CASSPGTGGFHEQYF.

CDR3 bases: TGTGCCAGCTCACCACCACAGGGTAACGAGCAGTACTTC. Its protein product is CASSPPQGNEQYF. J is TRBJ2-5 and V is TRBV18; a possible D gene is TRBD1 (6 bases). The J call may be wrong; the DNA end is better matched by TRBJ2-7. Germline CDR1 is KGHSH and CDR2 is LQKENI. The CDR3 has 13 amino acids.

The chain has TRBV4-1 and TRBJ1-6; no clear D. Trimming cost V 1 base and J 3 bases, with 7 bases left between them. The CDR3 sequence is 15 residues long. In germline, CDR1 is MGHRA, CDR2 YSYEKL. In DNA, the CDR3 is TGCGCCAGCAGCCAAGTCGCGGGCTATAATTCACCCCTCCACTTT. Encoded protein: CASSQVAGYNSPLHF.

The chain links TRBV7-2 to TRBJ2-7, with D unclear. Between the trimmed V and J ends, which lost 2 bases and 0 bases, there was a span of 8 bases. CDR3 length: 14 residues. Germline loops: CDR1 SGHTA, CDR2 FQGNSA. The CDR3 reads CASSLSHSSYEQYF. The CDR3 DNA reads TGTGCCAGCAGCTTAAGTCACAGCTCCTACGAGCAGTACTTC. Drawing the rest from reference TRBV7-2 and TRBJ2-7, the complete variable domain is GAGVSQSPSNKVTEKGKDVELRCDPISGHTALYWYRQSLGQGLEFLIYFQGNSAPDKSGLPSDRFSAERTGGSVSTLTIQRTQQEDSAVYLCASSLSHSSYEQYFGPGTRLTVT.

J is TRBJ2-1 and V is TRBV11-3; 8 nucleotides align to TRBD2. The CDR3 runs 15 residues. CDR1 and CDR2 from the germline V gene are SGHNT and YENEEA. J gave up 0 bases and V 6 bases, and 4 bases lay outside the gene matches. The CDR3 protein is CASSPREGSYNEQFF. The CDR3 nucleotides are TGTGCCAGCAGTCCCCGGGAGGGCTCCTACAATGAGCAGTTCTTC. Combining the CDR3 with reference TRBV11-3 and TRBJ2-1 gives the whole variable domain EAGVVQSPRYKIIEKKQPVAFWCNPISGHNTLYWYLQNLGQGPELLIRYENEEAVDDSQLPKDRFSAERLKGVDSTLKIQPAELGDSAVYLCASSPREGSYNEQFFGPGTRLTVL.

The chain uses TRBV7-6 and TRBJ1-1; the D is unclear. Trimming removed 5 bases at V and 5 bases at J, with 12 bases between. Germline loops: CDR1 SGHVS, CDR2 FNYEAQ. The CDR3 is 13 amino acids. The CDR3 sequence is CASSPTHGTEAFF. For the CDR3, the DNA is TGTGCCAGCAGCCCCACACATGGTACTGAAGCTTTCTTT.

The DNA of the CDR3 is TGTGCCAGCAACCTCAGGGGCAGCACCGGGGAGCTGTTTTTT. It codes for CASNLRGSTGELFF. The rearrangement links TRBV28 to TRBJ2-2, with D possibly being TRBD1 (6 bases). The V and J ends lost 7 bases and 4 bases respectively, with 13 bases between them. This CDR3 has 14 residues. The germline gives CDR1 MDHEN, CDR2 SYDVKM.

The chain employs TRBV6-6 and TRBJ2-7; a weak D match, TRBD2 (5 bases). V dropped 5 bases and J dropped 0 bases, with 14 bases sitting between them. Looked up from germline, CDR1 is MNHNY and CDR2 is SVGAGI (reference sequence). CDR3 size: 15 residues. This CDR3 is CASSPKERSSYEQYF. The CDR3 DNA is TGTGCCAGCAGTCCGAAGGAGCGGAGCTCCTACGAGCAGTACTTC.

The rearrangement links TRBV30 to TRBJ2-7; D unresolved. With 2 bases removed from V and 3 bases from J, the gap between germline ends came to 5 bases. This CDR3 has 11 residues. The germline V gene encodes CDR1 GTSNPN and CDR2 SVGIG (reference sequence). CDR3 nucleotides: TGTGCCTGGAGTTCCCTCTACGAGCAGTACTTC. Protein product: CAWSSLYEQYF. The full variable domain, its missing parts supplied by reference TRBV30 and TRBJ2-7, is SQTIHQWPATLVQPVGSPLSLECTVEGTSNPNLYWYRQAAGRGLQLLFYSVGIGQISSEVPQNLSASRPQDRQFILSSKKLLLSDSGFYLCAWSSLYEQYFGPGTRLTVT.

The genes are TRBV27 and TRBJ2-7; TRBD2 might be the D (5 bases). The CDR3 contains 14 residues. V was shortened by 5 bases and J by 2 bases, with 13 bases between the two germline ends. Germline CDR1 MNHEY, CDR2 SMNVEV (reference sequence). In DNA form, the CDR3 reads TGTGCCAGCAGTAGCGGCCTATACACCTACGAGCAGTACTTC. This encodes CASSSGLYTYEQYF.

This clone was seen only a few times. This rearrangement joins TRBV11-2 to TRBJ1-1, with TRBD1 identical over 7 bases. The CDR3 runs 15 residues. Germline values: CDR1 SGHAT, CDR2 FQNNGV. V lost 5 bases and J lost 7; bases outside the gene matches: 13. CDR3 in amino acids: CASSPLGVGTDEAFF. The DNA for the CDR3 is TGTGCCAGCAGCCCCTTAGGCGTTGGGACAGATGAAGCTTTCTTT.

The J gene is TRBJ2-7, the V gene TRBV2; D gene uncertain. With 3 bases removed from V and 9 bases from J, the gap between germline ends came to 6 bases. Germline assignment: CDR1 SNHLY and CDR2 FYNNEI. This CDR3 is 10 amino acids long. In DNA form, the CDR3 reads TGTGCCAGCAGTGACCGGAGGCAGTACTTC. This sequence encodes CASSDRRQYF.